The next 14 T cell receptor beta chains were all read from a single sample in a study of blood T cell repertoires in COVID-19. Here immunoSEQ multiplex PCR was the method, and the copy in TCRdb shows in-frame clones only, minus some. The table has roughly 100,000 clones, approximately 90% seen once. Source material: peripheral blood. These receptors were collected from a human donor with COVID-19, enrolled during active disease. The donor label of this sample is uncertain.

V is TRBV19 and J is TRBJ2-5; 7 bases map to TRBD1. V shed 6 bases, J shed 5 bases, and the junction held 12 bases outside the gene matches. This CDR3 region has 15 residues. The germline V gene encodes CDR1 LNHDA and CDR2 SQIVND (reference sequence). CDR3 sequence reads: CASRSTGVTVETQYF. The CDR3 DNA sequence: TGTGCCAGTAGATCCACAGGGGTTACGGTCGAGACCCAGTACTTC.

This chain uses TRBV30 with TRBJ1-6; 8 nucleotides agree with TRBD1. CDR3 length: 15 amino acids. V lost 2 bases and J lost 7; bases outside the gene matches: 7. Germline V gives CDR1 GTSNPN, CDR2 SVGIG (reference sequence). In DNA, the CDR3 is TGTGCCTGGAGTCCGACAGGGGTCAGAAATTCACCCCTCCACTTT. As protein: CAWSPTGVRNSPLHF.

J is TRBJ2-2 and V is TRBV7-9; unclear D gene. Germline loops: CDR1 SEHNR, CDR2 FQNEAQ (reference sequence). CDR3 length: 15 amino acids. The V gene lost 2 bases and the J gene lost 1 base, with 8 bases spanning the gap. CDR3 coding DNA: TGTGCCAGCAGCTTACTCCCCGTGAACACCGGGGAGCTGTTTTTT. Protein product: CASSLLPVNTGELFF.

This chain links TRBV6-5 with TRBJ2-7, with no clear D. Per the germline V gene, CDR1 is MNHEY and CDR2 is SVGAGI. The CDR3 consists of 14 residues. Trimming shortened V by 2 bases and J by 0 bases, and 8 bases separated the two germline ends. The CDR3 protein is CASSYTVDSYEQYF. CDR3 DNA sequence: TGTGCCAGCAGTTACACAGTGGACTCCTACGAGCAGTACTTC.

This chain joins TRBV4-1 and TRBJ2-3; TRBD2 is a possible D gene (5 bases). This CDR3 has 11 amino acids. Germline V gene lookup returns CDR1 MGHRA and CDR2 YSYEKL. V lost 5 bases to trimming and J lost 6 bases, with 6 bases between them. The CDR3, as DNA: TGCGCCAGCAGCGGAGGTGATACGCAGTATTTT. Residues: CASSGGDTQYF.

The J gene is TRBJ2-4, the V gene TRBV3-1 (or the pseudogene TRBV3-2); D may be TRBD2 (5 bases). Per germline, CDR1 LGHDT and CDR2 YNNKEL (reference sequence). Trimming took off 1 base at V and 9 bases at J, with 7 bases between the two ends. CDR3 length: 12 amino acids. As DNA, the CDR3 is TGTGCCAGCAGCCAAGGTCGGGGCATTCAGTACTTC. Translated: CASSQGRGIQYF.

This rearrangement joins TRBV12-3 or TRBV12-4 to TRBJ2-1, with D possibly matching TRBD2 (5 bases). This CDR3 spans 11 amino acids. Trimming removed 7 bases at V and 6 bases at J, with 7 bases between. CDR3 DNA: TGTGCCAGCATACGGGGCAATGAGCAGTTCTTC. Encoded protein: CASIRGNEQFF.

V gene TRBV6-1 combines with J gene TRBJ1-2, with D tentatively TRBD1 (6 bases). This CDR3 has 14 residues. With 2 bases removed from V and 8 bases from J, the gap between germline ends came to 15 bases. CDR1 and CDR2 from the germline V gene are MNHNS and SASEGT. The CDR3 DNA reads TGTGCCAGCAGTGAATCCAGGGGTTTGGAAGGCTACACCTTC. Protein product: CASSESRGLEGYTF.

This clone was found a few times. This chain connects TRBV9 to TRBJ1-1; D remains ambiguous. The CDR3 spans 15 residues. V dropped 0 bases and J dropped 0 bases, with 9 bases sitting between them. From germline, CDR1 is SGDLS and CDR2 YYNGEE. The CDR3 here is CASSVEERMNTEAFF. CDR3 nucleotide sequence: TGTGCCAGCAGCGTAGAGGAGCGGATGAACACTGAAGCTTTCTTT.

This clone was recorded only once. V is TRBV29-1 and J is TRBJ2-1; the D gene is possibly TRBD1 (6 bases). V lost 4 bases to trimming and J lost 5 bases, with 15 bases between them. Germline V gene lookup returns CDR1 SQVTM and CDR2 ANQGSEA. This CDR3 is 14 amino acids long. Here the CDR3 DNA reads TGCAGCGTTGGTCCCCGACAGGTTGACAATGAGCAGTTCTTC. This sequence encodes CSVGPRQVDNEQFF.

J is TRBJ2-7 and V is TRBV18; tentatively, D is TRBD1 (6 bases). The germline CDR1 and CDR2 sequences are KGHSH and LQKENI. Between the trimmed V and J ends, which lost 4 bases and 1 base, there was a span of 11 bases. CDR3 length: 14 amino acids. DNA of the CDR3: TGTGCCAGCTCACTCAGCAGGGGTTCCTACGAGCAGTACTTC. Protein: CASSLSRGSYEQYF.

CDR3 nucleotide sequence: TGTGCCAGCAGCTCTGGCCCCGCTTCTGGCGAGCAGTACTTC. Amino acid sequence: CASSSGPASGEQYF. The genes are TRBV11-3 and TRBJ2-7, with D unclear. V dropped 4 bases and J dropped 6 bases, with 16 bases sitting between them. This CDR3 has 14 amino acids. The germline gives CDR1 SGHNT, CDR2 YENEEA.

The J gene is TRBJ2-7, the V gene TRBV6-5; 9 bases are shared with TRBD1. Looked up from germline, CDR1 is MNHEY and CDR2 is SVGAGI. The CDR3 extends over 13 amino acids. V shed 11 bases and J 5 bases; nucleotides not matched to a gene: 10. The CDR3 DNA sequence: TGTGCCGTAATCGGGACAGGGCCTAACGAGCAGTACTTC. Protein: CAVIGTGPNEQYF.

The chain carries TRBV2 and TRBJ1-5; a possible D gene is TRBD1 (5 bases). This CDR3 comprises 13 residues. With 4 bases removed from V and 3 bases from J, the gap between germline ends came to 7 bases. The V gene's germline CDR1 is SNHLY and CDR2 FYNNEI. The CDR3 nucleotides are TGTGCCAGCAGTGGACAGATCAATCAGCCCCAGCATTTT. It is translated as CASSGQINQPQHF.